A single sample is the source of the 3 T cell receptor beta chains below, sequenced in a study of STAT5B mutations in CD4+ large granular lymphocyte leukemia. The method was immunoSEQ multiplex PCR; TCRdb's version includes in-frame clones alone and lacks a portion of them. Of 30,000 to 35,000 clones listed, 76% are singletons. Material: CD4+ T cells from blood buffy coats. These receptors were taken from a human donor in good health.

The J gene is TRBJ1-4, the V gene TRBV19; 8 nucleotides line up with TRBD1. The J segment lost 3 bases and the V segment lost 6 bases, leaving 6 bases of the junction unmatched. The CDR3 loop spans 15 amino acids. Germline V CDR1 and CDR2: LNHDA, SQIVND (reference sequence). As DNA, the CDR3 is TGTGCCAGTAGCTACAGGGGGACCTCTAATGAAAAACTGTTTTTT. Amino acids: CASSYRGTSNEKLFF.

This clone was detected only once. The rearrangement joins TRBV5-8 to TRBJ2-5; 10 bases fit TRBD2. The germline V gene has CDR1 SGHTS and CDR2 YDEGEE. V shed 1 base and J 4 bases; nucleotides not matched to a gene: 13. This CDR3 is built from 18 residues. The CDR3 here is CASSLYGLAGEVRETQYF. CDR3 in DNA: TGTGCCAGCAGCTTGTATGGGCTAGCGGGAGAGGTGAGAGAGACCCAGTACTTC.

The V call is TRBV18, the J call TRBJ2-2; the D gene is possibly TRBD1 (5 bases). The germline V gene encodes CDR1 KGHSH and CDR2 LQKENI. CDR3 length: 16 amino acids. V was trimmed by 4 bases and J by 1 base, leaving 13 bases between them. DNA for the CDR3: TGTGCCAGCTCACTTACAAGGACACAGAACACCGGGGAGCTGTTTTTT. Translating gives CASSLTRTQNTGELFF.